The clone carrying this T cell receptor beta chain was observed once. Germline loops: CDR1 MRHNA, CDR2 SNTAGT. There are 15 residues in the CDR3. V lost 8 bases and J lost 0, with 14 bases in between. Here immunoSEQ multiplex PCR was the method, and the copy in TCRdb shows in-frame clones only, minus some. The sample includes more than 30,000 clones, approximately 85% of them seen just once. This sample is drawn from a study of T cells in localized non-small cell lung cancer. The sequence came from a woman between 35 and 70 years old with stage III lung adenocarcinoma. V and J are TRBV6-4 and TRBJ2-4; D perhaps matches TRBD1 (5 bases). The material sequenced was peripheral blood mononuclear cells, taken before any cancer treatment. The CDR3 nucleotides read TGTGCCAGCTGCCACAGGTCACTAGCCAAAAACATTCAGTACTTC. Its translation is CASCHRSLAKNIQYF.